The next 10 T cell receptor beta chains were all read from a single sample in a study of blood T cell repertoires in COVID-19. Only in-frame clones appear in the TCRdb table, and some are missing; sequencing was by immunoSEQ multiplex PCR. The top ten hold 17% of the sample, which has 95,000 or so clones, around 87% seen once. The source material was peripheral blood. The receptors shown here come from a human donor in a cohort sampled during active COVID-19.

The gene calls are TRBV7-3 and TRBJ2-7, with a possible D match to TRBD2 (6 bases). Germline lookup yields CDR1 SGHTA and CDR2 FQGTGA. This CDR3 contains 12 residues. Deletions cut 3 bases from V and 8 bases from J, with 11 bases between. CDR3 nucleotides: TGTGCCAGCAGCTTCGGGGGAGATAAGCAGTACTTC. Translated: CASSFGGDKQYF. The whole variable domain, remainder taken from reference TRBV7-3 and TRBJ2-7, is GAGVSQTPSNKVTEKGKYVELRCDPISGHTALYWYRQSLGQGPEFLIYFQGTGAADDSGLPNDRFFAVRPEGSVSTLKIQRTERGDSAVYLCASSFGGDKQYFGPGTRLTVT.

Regarding this clone: Other DNA sequences of this sample code for an identical CDR3. The rearrangement uses TRBV19 and TRBJ1-5; 9 nucleotides match TRBD1. This CDR3 has 14 residues. J lost 5 bases, V lost 3 bases, and 2 bases had no gene match. CDR1 is LNHDA and CDR2 is SQIVND in the germline V gene (reference sequence). CDR3 in DNA: TGTGCCAGTAGTATTTGGACAGGGGATCAGCCCCAGCATTTT. This translates into CASSIWTGDQPQHF.

The J gene is TRBJ1-1, the V gene TRBV18; D might be TRBD1 (5 bases). Trimming pared 4 bases from V and 1 base from J, leaving 10 bases between. This CDR3 has 14 amino acids. CDR1 and CDR2 (germline): KGHSH, LQKENI. This CDR3 is CASSRGGQNTEAFF. In DNA, the CDR3 is TGTGCCAGCTCACGCGGGGGTCAGAACACTGAAGCTTTCTTT.

The rearrangement uses TRBV5-6 and TRBJ1-1; D gene uncertain. The V end lost 5 bases, the J end lost 4 bases, and 12 bases lay between the germline ends. This CDR3 has 13 residues. Germline V gene sequence: CDR1 SGHDT, CDR2 YYEEEE. The DNA for the CDR3 is TGTGCCAGCAGTCGTCCACTAGCCACTGAAGCTTTCTTT. Translated: CASSRPLATEAFF.

This clone was picked up one time. The chain links TRBV5-1 to TRBJ1-2; 7 nucleotides match TRBD1. Per the germline V gene, CDR1 is SGHRS and CDR2 is YFSETQ. Trimming removed 7 bases from V and 2 bases from J; junction bases left unmatched: 8. The CDR3 spans 14 residues. The CDR3 loop reads CASYQGGTNYGYTF. CDR3 nucleotides: TGCGCCAGCTACCAAGGGGGCACGAACTATGGCTACACCTTC.

This rearrangement joins TRBV3-1 (or the pseudogene TRBV3-2) to TRBJ1-2; D is unclear. This CDR3 is 13 amino acids long. Germline V CDR1 and CDR2: LGHDT, YNNKEL (reference sequence). Trimming stripped 3 bases from V and 5 bases from J, with 10 bases between. This CDR3 reads CASSQRGSYGYTF. The CDR3 DNA is TGTGCCAGCAGCCAGCGGGGTAGTTATGGCTACACCTTC.

V usage is TRBV7-9 and J usage is TRBJ1-2; 9 nucleotides align to TRBD1. This CDR3 region has 16 residues. Germline trimming cut 5 bases from V and 1 base from J; bases unmatched to any gene: 8. Germline V gene data show CDR1 as SEHNR and CDR2 as FQNEAQ (reference sequence). The CDR3 DNA is TGTGCCAGCAGCCTCATGACAGGGGGGCATAACTATGGCTACACCTTC. Its translation is CASSLMTGGHNYGYTF.

The chain couples TRBV10-2 to TRBJ1-2; TRBD1 agrees at 9 bases. The CDR3 is 13 amino acids. Trimming cost V 6 bases and J 8 bases; bases outside gene matches: 7. In germline, CDR1 is WSHSY, CDR2 SAAADI. In DNA form, the CDR3 reads TGCGCCAGCAGCCCCAGGACAGGGGTAGGCTACACCTTC. Residues: CASSPRTGVGYTF.

This chain joins TRBV2 and TRBJ1-2, with TRBD1 matching over 9 bases. V dropped 6 bases and J dropped 4; count of bases not matched to a gene: 6. CDR3 length: 14 residues. CDR1 and CDR2 (germline): SNHLY, FYNNEI. The DNA of the CDR3 is TGTGCCAGCAGGGGGACAGGGAAGGGCTATGGCTACACCTTC. Protein: CASRGTGKGYGYTF.

This chain joins TRBV10-3 and TRBJ2-1; 8 nucleotides match TRBD2. This CDR3 contains 17 residues. Germline loops: CDR1 ENHRY, CDR2 SYGVKD. V lost 3 bases to trimming and J lost 0 bases; unmatched junction nucleotides: 7. The CDR3 is CAISDVSGTSSYNEQFF. In DNA form, the CDR3 reads TGTGCCATCAGTGATGTATCCGGGACTAGCTCCTACAATGAGCAGTTCTTC.